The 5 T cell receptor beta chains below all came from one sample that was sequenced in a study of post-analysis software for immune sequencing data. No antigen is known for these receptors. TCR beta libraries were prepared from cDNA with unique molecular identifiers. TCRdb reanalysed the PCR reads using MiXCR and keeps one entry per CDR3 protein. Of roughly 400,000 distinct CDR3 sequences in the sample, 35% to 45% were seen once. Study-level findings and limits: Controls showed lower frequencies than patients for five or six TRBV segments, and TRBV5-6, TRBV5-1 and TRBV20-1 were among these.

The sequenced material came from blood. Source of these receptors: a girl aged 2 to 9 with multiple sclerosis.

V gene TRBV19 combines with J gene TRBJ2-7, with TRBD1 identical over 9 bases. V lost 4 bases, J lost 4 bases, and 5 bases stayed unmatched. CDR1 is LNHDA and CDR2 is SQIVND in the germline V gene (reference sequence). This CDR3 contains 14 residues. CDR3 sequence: CASSRGTGRYEQYF. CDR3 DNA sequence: TGTGCCAGTAGTAGGGGGACAGGGAGGTACGAGCAGTACTTC. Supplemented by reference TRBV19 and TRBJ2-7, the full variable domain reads DGGITQSPKYLFRKEGQNVTLSCEQNLNHDAMYWYRQDPGQGLRLIYYSQIVNDFQKGDIAEGYSVSREKKESFPLTVTSAQKNPTAFYLCASSRGTGRYEQYFGPGTRLTVT.

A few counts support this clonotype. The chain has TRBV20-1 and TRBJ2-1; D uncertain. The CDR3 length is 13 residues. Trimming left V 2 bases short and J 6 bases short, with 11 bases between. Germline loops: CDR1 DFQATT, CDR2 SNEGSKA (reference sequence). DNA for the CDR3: TGCAGTGCTAGATGGCCGCAAGGCAATGAGCAGTTCTTC. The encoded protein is CSARWPQGNEQFF.

The CDR3 is CSARDRRRAPSYEQYF. The CDR3, as DNA: TGCAGTGCTAGAGATCGTCGGCGGGCGCCCTCCTACGAGCAGTACTTC. The chain couples TRBV20-1 to TRBJ2-7; tentatively, D is TRBD2 (5 bases). Deletions cut 0 bases from V and 0 bases from J, with 15 bases between. CDR1 is DFQATT, CDR2 SNEGSKA, per germline (reference sequence). CDR3 length: 16 residues.

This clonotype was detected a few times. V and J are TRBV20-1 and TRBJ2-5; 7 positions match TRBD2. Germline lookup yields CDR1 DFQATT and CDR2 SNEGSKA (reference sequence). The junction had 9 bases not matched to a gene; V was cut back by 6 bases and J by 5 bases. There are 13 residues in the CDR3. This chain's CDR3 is CSATKGGVETQYF. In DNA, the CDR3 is TGCAGTGCCACTAAGGGAGGGGTGGAGACCCAGTACTTC.

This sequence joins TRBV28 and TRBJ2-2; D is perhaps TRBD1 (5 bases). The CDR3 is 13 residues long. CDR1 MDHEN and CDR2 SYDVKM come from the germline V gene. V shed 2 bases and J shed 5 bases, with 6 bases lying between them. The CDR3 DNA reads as TGTGCCAGCAGTTTAGGGGCGACCGGGGAGCTGTTTTTT. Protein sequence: CASSLGATGELFF. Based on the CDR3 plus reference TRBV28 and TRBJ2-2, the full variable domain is DVKVTQSSRYLVKRTGEKVFLECVQDMDHENMFWYRQDPGLGLRLIYFSYDVKMKEKGDIPEGYSVSREKKERFSLILESASTNQTSMYLCASSLGATGELFFGEGSRLTVL.